Below are 28 T cell receptor beta chains sequenced from a single sample in a study of T cells in Graves' hyperthyroidism and ophthalmopathy. Regions amplified from RNA transcripts were the TCR beta CDR3 regions. The HTBI primer set served for first-round RT-PCR of the TCR CDR3. TCRdb ran MiXCR on the multiplex PCR reads and lists one entry per CDR3 protein. The table shows 350,000 to 400,000 distinct CDR3 sequences, with 15% occurring only once. The specimen was blood. The receptors shown here come from a woman in her 30s with Graves' hyperthyroidism.

The V call is TRBV24-1, the J call TRBJ2-1, with TRBD1 identical over 7 bases. The CDR3 spans 18 residues. Germline V CDR1 and CDR2: KGHDR, SFDVKD. V trimming: 2 bases; J trimming: 6 bases; junction bases outside the gene matches: 15. The CDR3: CATSDSFLGTVLGNEQFF. In nucleotides, the CDR3 is TGTGCCACCAGTGATTCCTTCCTCGGGACAGTATTAGGCAATGAGCAGTTCTTC.

With regard to this clonotype: One base away lies a much larger clone, so this may be a sequencing read error. This chain connects TRBV28 to TRBJ1-5; 7 positions agree with TRBD1. The J segment lost 6 bases and the V segment lost 3 bases, leaving 5 bases of the junction unmatched. CDR1 and CDR2 from the germline V gene are MDHEN and SYDVKM. CDR3 length: 14 residues. Written as DNA, the CDR3 is TGTGCCAGCAGTTTGATCAGGGGGACTCAGCCCCAGCATTTT. Protein: CASSLIRGTQPQHF.

For this clonotype: It may be a read error: a sequence one base away is much more abundant. CDR3 region: CAWSRLGLESNEQLF. The CDR3 bases are TGTGCCTGGAGCCGATTGGGACTAGAGTCCAATGAGCAGCTCTTC. J is TRBJ2-1 and V is TRBV30; 8 bases match TRBD2. Germline V lookup: CDR1 GTSNPN, CDR2 SVGIG (reference sequence). The length of the CDR3 is 15 residues.

The CDR3 coding sequence is TGCAGTGCACCCAATCCGGGACAGGGGGCCTACGAGCAGTACTTC. Protein: CSAPNPGQGAYEQYF. The V gene is TRBV20-1, the J gene TRBJ2-7; 11 bases align to TRBD1. V was clipped by 6 bases and J by 2 bases; unmatched bases: 9. Germline V lookup: CDR1 DFQATT, CDR2 SNEGSKA (reference sequence). The CDR3 is made up of 15 amino acids.

This clonotype was counted at least ten times. This chain links TRBV7-9 with TRBJ2-1; 14 positions agree with TRBD2. CDR1 is SEHNR and CDR2 is FQNEAQ in the germline V gene (reference sequence). Unmatched junction bases numbered 7, after V lost 6 bases and J lost 9 bases. This CDR3 region has 15 residues. This CDR3 is CASSPGGLAGVEQFF. The CDR3 coding sequence is TGTGCCAGCAGTCCTGGGGGACTAGCGGGAGTTGAGCAGTTCTTC.

This clonotype came up many times. This chain uses TRBV20-1 with TRBJ2-7; a weak D match, TRBD1 (7 bases). V dropped 2 bases and J dropped 0 bases, with 14 bases sitting between them. The CDR3 contains 15 residues. Germline lookup yields CDR1 DFQATT and CDR2 SNEGSKA (reference sequence). The CDR3 DNA reads TGCAGTGCTAGAAACTCAGGGGGGAGCTCCTACGAGCAGTACTTC. Its protein product is CSARNSGGSSYEQYF.

This clonotype was detected only a few times. V and J are TRBV10-3 and TRBJ2-7; TRBD2 matches 7 bases. V gave up 7 bases and J gave up 2 bases; unmatched junction bases: 8. Germline CDR1 and CDR2: ENHRY and SYGVKD. The CDR3 is made up of 14 amino acids. The CDR3 bases are TGTGCCATCAAGGGTAGCGGGTCTGCCTACGAGCAGTACTTC. Encoded protein: CAIKGSGSAYEQYF.

The CDR3: CASSLLAENQPQHF. Here the CDR3 DNA reads TGTGCCAGCAGTTTATTGGCGGAAAATCAGCCCCAGCATTTT. The genes are TRBV28 and TRBJ1-5, with D hard to call. The CDR3 covers 14 residues. Trimming cost V 1 base and J 4 bases, with 8 bases left between them. CDR1 is MDHEN and CDR2 is SYDVKM in the germline V gene.

The gene calls are TRBV28 and TRBJ2-5; the D is unclear. Trimming pared 6 bases from V and 5 bases from J, leaving 7 bases between. The CDR3 contains 11 residues. Germline CDR1 reads MDHEN; CDR2 reads SYDVKM. CDR3 sequence: CASSQLETQYF. Written as DNA, the CDR3 is TGTGCCAGCAGCCAGCTGGAGACCCAGTACTTC.

This clonotype was seen more than once but under ten times. This rearrangement joins TRBV20-1 to TRBJ1-2; D may be TRBD1 (5 bases). This CDR3 contains 16 residues. Germline CDR1 DFQATT, CDR2 SNEGSKA (reference sequence). V shed 3 bases and J shed 4 bases, with 21 bases lying between them. The CDR3 DNA reads TGCAGTGCTAGTACGGGGCGGGGTGGGGGGAGCTATGGCTACACCTTC. Translating gives CSASTGRGGGSYGYTF.

In this sample, this clonotype turned up a few times. J is TRBJ2-2 and V is TRBV12-3 or TRBV12-4; 9 bases are shared with TRBD1. V lost 3 bases to trimming and J lost 1 base; unmatched junction nucleotides: 3. This CDR3 contains 16 residues. The CDR3 bases are TGTGCCAGCAGTTTTAGGACAGGGGTGAACACCGGGGAGCTGTTTTTT. The encoded protein is CASSFRTGVNTGELFF.

This clonotype was recorded at least ten times. This rearrangement joins TRBV30 to TRBJ2-1; TRBD1 matches at 8 bases. CDR3 length equals 13 residues. Germline loops: CDR1 GTSNPN, CDR2 SVGIG (reference sequence). With 7 bases clipped from V and 6 bases from J, the junction kept 8 bases outside the gene matches. The CDR3 DNA reads TGTGCCTTAGACAGGGGCGTCTTCAATGAGCAGTTCTTC. It specifies CALDRGVFNEQFF.

This clonotype showed up many times. The chain carries TRBV28 and TRBJ1-5; possibly TRBD1 for D (5 bases). The CDR3 loop spans 15 amino acids. Per germline, CDR1 MDHEN and CDR2 SYDVKM. V was trimmed by 6 bases and J by 2 bases, leaving 14 bases between them. The CDR3 spells CASSKQRGGNQPQHF. The CDR3 DNA reads TGTGCCAGCAGCAAGCAGAGGGGCGGCAATCAGCCCCAGCATTTT.

This clonotype has just a few counts. This chain connects TRBV10-3 to TRBJ2-7; D ambiguous. The V and J ends lost 5 bases and 3 bases respectively, with 11 bases between them. Germline lookup yields CDR1 ENHRY and CDR2 SYGVKD. The CDR3 loop spans 13 amino acids. The CDR3: CAISPQSYYEQYF. CDR3 nucleotides: TGTGCCATCAGTCCCCAGTCATACTACGAGCAGTACTTC.

With regard to this clonotype: A read error is possible here, since a much larger clone lies one base away. The limits of the CDR3 on the DNA are not certain, so only TCRdb's listed CDR3 is given. The chain has TRBV11-2 and TRBJ1-3. The CDR3 extends over 13 residues, inclusive of both ends. Germline-derived CDR1 and CDR2 are SGHAT and FQNNGV. The CDR3 is CASSFLWGNAIYF.

This clonotype was picked up a small number of times. The gene calls are TRBV5-1 and TRBJ2-2; D not certain. Trimming took 0 bases from V and 2 from J, leaving 8 bases between them. Germline lookup yields CDR1 SGHRS and CDR2 YFSETQ. This CDR3 has 15 amino acids. The DNA of the CDR3 is TGCGCCAGCAGCTTGGGTCTAGTTAACACCGGGGAGCTGTTTTTT. Residues: CASSLGLVNTGELFF.

This rearrangement joins TRBV6-1 to TRBJ2-1; D is possibly TRBD2 (6 bases). The germline V and J ends were trimmed by 6 bases and 15 bases, with 18 bases remaining between them. The V gene's germline CDR1 is MNHNS and CDR2 SASEGT. This CDR3 has 12 amino acids. CDR3 DNA sequence: TGTGCCAGCAGAGCTGGCGGGATAAGTACGTTCTTC. This translates into CASRAGGISTFF.

V and J are TRBV5-1 and TRBJ1-2; maybe TRBD1 (5 bases). V was clipped by 3 bases and J by 4 bases, with 16 bases between them. Germline V gene lookup returns CDR1 SGHRS and CDR2 YFSETQ. The CDR3 spans 15 residues. The CDR3 sequence is CASSSAEGMGYGYTF. In DNA form, the CDR3 reads TGCGCCAGCAGCTCCGCCGAGGGGATGGGCTATGGCTACACCTTC.

The V call is TRBV28, the J call TRBJ1-6; TRBD1 agrees at 7 bases. CDR1 and CDR2 (germline): MDHEN, SYDVKM. V shed 5 bases and J 8 bases; nucleotides not matched to a gene: 9. The CDR3 runs to 15 residues. The CDR3 protein is CASSTIDRDYSPLHF. CDR3 nucleotides: TGTGCCAGCAGTACCATAGACAGGGACTATTCACCCCTCCACTTT.

The genes are TRBV4-2 and TRBJ2-3; D call uncertain. Trimming cost V 0 bases and J 2 bases, with 9 bases left between them. This CDR3 is built from 15 residues. The germline CDR1 and CDR2 sequences are LGHNA and YNFKEQ. For the CDR3, the DNA is TGTGCCAGCAGCCAAGATCTTACCTACACAGATACGCAGTATTTT. This translates into CASSQDLTYTDTQYF.

The chain carries TRBV15 and TRBJ2-2; the D gene is possibly TRBD1 (6 bases). The CDR3 consists of 14 residues. CDR1 is LNHNV and CDR2 is YYDKDF in the germline V gene (reference sequence). Trimming shortened V by 4 bases and J by 5 bases, and 11 bases separated the two germline ends. The CDR3 is CATSTGQSTGELFF. The CDR3 DNA reads TGTGCCACCAGCACGGGACAATCGACCGGGGAGCTGTTTTTT.

This clonotype was detected ten times or more. V and J are TRBV18 and TRBJ2-5; TRBD1 aligns across 12 bases. With 3 bases clipped from V and 3 bases from J, the junction kept 5 bases outside the gene matches. CDR1 and CDR2 from the germline V gene are KGHSH and LQKENI. The CDR3 length is 16 residues. The CDR3 bases are TGTGCCAGCTCACCTCCGGGACAGGGGGCGAAAGAGACCCAGTACTTC. It translates to CASSPPGQGAKETQYF.

This rearrangement joins TRBV4-2 to TRBJ1-2; D remains ambiguous. Trimming pared 3 bases from V and 3 bases from J, leaving 14 bases between. Germline CDR1 LGHNA, CDR2 YNFKEQ. The CDR3 extends over 15 amino acids. The CDR3 DNA is TGTGCCAGCAGCCACCGAGCGGGTGTGCACTATGGCTACACCTTC. Translating gives CASSHRAGVHYGYTF.

A note on this clonotype: This sequence may be a read error, since a much larger clone differs from it by one base. This chain joins TRBV28 and TRBJ2-2; the match to TRBD2 covers 9 bases. The CDR3 length is 18 residues. From germline, CDR1 is MDHEN and CDR2 SYDVKM. The CDR3 sequence is CASSSPLRLAVNTGELSF. DNA of the CDR3: TGTGCCAGCAGTTCCCCCCTCCGACTAGCGGTGAACACCGGGGAGCTGTCTTTT.

This clonotype was observed at least ten times. This sequence joins TRBV6-1 and TRBJ2-1; TRBD2 might be the D (5 bases). Trimming pared 8 bases from V and 7 bases from J, leaving 9 bases between. Germline lookup yields CDR1 MNHNS and CDR2 SASEGT. The CDR3 totals 11 residues. The CDR3: CASRRRNEQFF. The CDR3 DNA follows: TGTGCCAGCCGGAGGCGGAATGAGCAGTTCTTC.

This clonotype was seen many times. The V and J genes are TRBV27 and TRBJ1-1, with 7 bases identical to TRBD1. The trim removed 5 bases at V and 4 bases at J, leaving 7 bases unmatched. There are 14 residues in the CDR3. Germline V gene data show CDR1 as MNHEY and CDR2 as SMNVEV (reference sequence). The CDR3 region is CASSPPPGGTEAFF. The CDR3 region has the DNA TGTGCCAGCAGTCCCCCCCCAGGGGGCACTGAAGCTTTCTTT.

This clonotype was seen only a few times. This chain uses TRBV5-6 with TRBJ2-5, with D perhaps assigned TRBD1 or TRBD2 (5 bases each). This CDR3 spans 15 amino acids. Germline V CDR1 and CDR2: SGHDT, YYEEEE. Trimming shortened V by 4 bases and J by 5 bases, and 18 bases separated the two germline ends. CDR3 in DNA: TGTGCCAGCAGCCCGGGTAACGGGGCGTGGGAGACCCAGTACTTC. It encodes CASSPGNGAWETQYF.

This clonotype was recorded at least ten times. The V and J genes are TRBV20-1 and TRBJ2-1; the D gene is possibly TRBD2 (5 bases). Trimming pared 1 base from V and 5 bases from J, leaving 15 bases between. Per germline, CDR1 DFQATT and CDR2 SNEGSKA (reference sequence). This CDR3 is built from 15 residues. The CDR3 region is CSARVPGSGNNEQFF. In DNA, the CDR3 is TGCAGTGCTAGAGTCCCGGGGAGCGGTAACAATGAGCAGTTCTTC.